Listed below are T cell receptor beta chains from one sample, sequenced in a study of control samples from healthy donors and cancer patients. The data were produced by immunoSEQ multiplex PCR, yet TCRdb's version contains in-frame clones alone and is incomplete. The table includes 97,000 or so clones, under 95% detected once. The sequenced material came from blood. The receptors here all came from a woman aged 18-29 years in good health. CDR3s include the opening cysteine and the closing phenylalanine or tryptophan. The D gene is left open where the match is weak. Clone size appears in some rows only: once, few, many, or a class for an expanded clone.

cdr3_length,j_call,clone_size,d_call,v_call,cdr3_aa,cdr3_nt
18,TRBJ1-6,-,-,TRBV16,CASSQLGAKSSYNSPLHF,TGTGCCAGCAGCCAACTGGGGGCGAAGAGCTCCTATAATTCACCCCTCCACTTT
18,TRBJ1-5,-,TRBD1,TRBV7-9,CASSLAMDRGLGNQPQHF,TGTGCCAGCAGCTTAGCCATGGACAGGGGGCTTGGCAATCAGCCCCAGCATTTT
15,TRBJ1-1,-,-,TRBV19,CASTLTGGPGTEAFF,TGTGCCAGTACGTTAACGGGGGGGCCAGGGACTGAAGCTTTCTTT
12,TRBJ2-1,-,-,TRBV5-8,CATLPLGGEQFF,TGTGCCACTCTGCCCCTAGGGGGTGAGCAGTTCTTC
14,TRBJ1-5,-,-,TRBV27,CASSPTVSNQPQHF,TGTGCCAGCAGTCCGACAGTTAGCAATCAGCCCCAGCATTTT
15,TRBJ1-2,-,-,TRBV5-5,CASSPTQRGNYGYTF,TGTGCCAGCAGCCCGACCCAACGGGGGAACTATGGCTACACCTTC
16,TRBJ2-1,-,-,TRBV6-5,CASSYSSGGLYNEQFF,TGTGCCAGCAGTTACTCGTCCGGGGGATTATACAATGAGCAGTTCTTC
15,TRBJ1-2,-,TRBD1,TRBV5-1,CASSPEADRVDGYTF,TGCGCCAGCAGCCCCGAGGCGGACAGGGTAGATGGCTACACCTTC
15,TRBJ2-1,-,TRBD2,TRBV6-5,CASSYSIGLALEQFF,TGTGCCAGCAGTTACTCGATCGGACTAGCACTTGAGCAGTTCTTC
14,TRBJ2-5,-,-,TRBV7-9,CASSLEVGQETQYF,TGTGCCAGCAGCTTAGAGGTCGGGCAAGAGACCCAGTACTTC
15,TRBJ1-1,once,-,TRBV2,CASSTTGTMNTEAFF,TGTGCCAGCAGTACCACAGGAACGATGAACACTGAAGCTTTCTTT
13,TRBJ2-3,-,TRBD2,TRBV29-1,CSVGGGSSDTQYF,TGCAGCGTTGGGGGCGGGAGTTCAGATACGCAGTATTTT
13,TRBJ2-3,-,-,TRBV27,CASSWAETDTQYF,TGTGCCAGCAGTTGGGCAGAAACAGATACGCAGTATTTT
13,TRBJ1-2,-,-,TRBV6-2/TRBV6-3,CASSYSSGGGYTF,TGTGCCAGCAGTTACTCTTCAGGTGGAGGCTACACCTTC
14,TRBJ2-2,-,TRBD1,TRBV27,CASRMERGLGELFF,TGTGCCAGCAGGATGGAAAGGGGGCTCGGGGAGCTGTTTTTT
10,TRBJ1-2,-,-,TRBV30,CAWGVHGYTF,TGTGCCTGGGGGGTGCATGGCTACACCTTC
19,TRBJ2-4,-,TRBD2,TRBV6-2/TRBV6-3,CASSRGVAGGPTAKNIQYF,TGTGCCAGCAGCCGCGGAGTGGCGGGAGGTCCCACCGCCAAAAACATTCAGTACTTC
13,TRBJ1-4,-,-,TRBV3-1/TRBV3-2,CASTGGGVEKLFF,TGTGCCAGCACGGGTGGAGGGGTCGAAAAACTGTTTTTT
16,TRBJ1-5,few,-,TRBV7-6,CASSLLLGGSNQPQHF,TGTGCCAGCAGCCTTTTACTGGGTGGTAGCAATCAGCCCCAGCATTTT
12,TRBJ2-7,-,-,TRBV28,CAGRAGGYEQYF,TGTGCCGGCAGGGCTGGGGGGTACGAGCAGTACTTC
15,TRBJ1-5,-,-,TRBV7-2,CASSLRGGGGQPQHF,TGTGCCAGCAGCTTACGAGGAGGGGGAGGTCAGCCCCAGCATTTT
13,TRBJ2-1,-,-,TRBV5-4,CASSLARRNEQFF,TGTGCCAGCAGCTTGGCCCGAAGAAATGAGCAGTTCTTC
18,TRBJ1-4,-,TRBD1,TRBV11-2,CASRRYTGTGALNEKLFF,TGTGCCAGCAGGCGTTATACCGGGACAGGGGCCCTTAATGAAAAACTGTTTTTT
11,TRBJ2-1,-,-,TRBV12-3/TRBV12-4,CASSFRYEQFF,TGTGCCAGCAGTTTTAGGTATGAGCAGTTCTTC
15,TRBJ2-7,-,-,TRBV5-1,CASSTLQGSPYEQYF,TGCGCCAGCAGCACACTCCAGGGGTCTCCCTACGAGCAGTACTTC
13,TRBJ2-7,-,-,TRBV18,CASSRGASYEQYF,TGTGCCAGCTCCCGGGGTGCCTCCTACGAGCAGTACTTC
17,TRBJ1-1,-,TRBD1,TRBV9,CASSVEGQGAWVTEAFF,TGTGCCAGCAGCGTAGAGGGACAGGGGGCTTGGGTCACTGAAGCTTTCTTT
14,TRBJ2-1,-,-,TRBV30,CAWNQDVSYNEQFF,TGTGCCTGGAATCAGGACGTCTCCTACAATGAGCAGTTCTTC
15,TRBJ2-1,-,TRBD2,TRBV28,CASSLSGGSYNEQFF,TGTGCCAGCAGTCTTAGCGGGGGGTCCTACAATGAGCAGTTCTTC
14,TRBJ1-1,-,-,TRBV28,CASRGLSPGTEAFF,TGTGCCAGCAGGGGTCTCTCGCCCGGCACTGAAGCTTTCTTT
15,TRBJ1-5,-,-,TRBV6-1,CASSDGVGGGQPQHF,TGTGCCAGCAGTGATGGGGTGGGTGGAGGGCAGCCCCAGCATTTT
13,TRBJ1-2,-,-,TRBV5-6,CASSRQRAYGYTF,TGTGCCAGCAGCCGACAGAGAGCCTATGGCTACACCTTC
17,TRBJ2-5,-,-,TRBV7-6,CASSYPVKRAGGETQYF,TGTGCCAGCAGCTACCCTGTGAAGCGGGCCGGGGGAGAGACCCAGTACTTC
15,TRBJ1-5,-,-,TRBV25-1,CASSEAEGSNQPQHF,TGTGCCAGCAGTGAGGCGGAGGGGAGCAATCAGCCCCAGCATTTT
16,TRBJ2-2,-,TRBD1,TRBV27,CASRGTGGVNTGELFF,TGTGCCAGCAGAGGGACAGGGGGCGTGAACACCGGGGAGCTGTTTTTT
16,TRBJ1-6,-,-,TRBV28,CASKLWATVINSPLHF,TGTGCCAGCAAACTCTGGGCGACAGTAATAAATTCACCCCTCCACTTT
13,TRBJ2-5,-,-,TRBV18,CASSPSRQETQYF,TGTGCCAGCTCACCTTCCAGGCAAGAGACCCAGTACTTC
12,TRBJ1-2,-,-,TRBV12-3/TRBV12-4,CASSSPGYGYTF,TGTGCCAGCAGTTCCCCTGGCTATGGCTACACCTTC
13,TRBJ2-5,-,TRBD1,TRBV5-5,CASSWDRQETQYF,TGTGCCAGCAGCTGGGACAGACAAGAGACCCAGTACTTC
16,TRBJ1-3,-,TRBD1,TRBV7-9,CASSLTGATSGNTIYF,TGTGCCAGCAGCCTGACAGGGGCGACCTCTGGAAACACCATATATTTT
15,TRBJ1-3,-,-,TRBV2,CASSDQGVVGNTIYF,TGTGCCAGCAGTGACCAGGGAGTTGTTGGAAACACCATATATTTT
18,TRBJ1-5,-,TRBD1,TRBV19,CASSRTPGQTLSDQPQHF,TGTGCCAGTAGTAGAACTCCGGGACAGACCCTTAGCGATCAACCCCAGCATTTT
17,TRBJ2-1,-,-,TRBV6-1,CASSGVFSVSSYNEQFF,TGTGCCAGCAGTGGGGTTTTTAGCGTGAGCTCCTACAATGAGCAGTTCTTC
13,TRBJ2-3,-,-,TRBV3-1/TRBV3-2,CASSQDFSDTQYF,TGTGCCAGCAGCCAAGACTTTTCAGATACGCAGTATTTT
13,TRBJ1-1,-,-,TRBV6-2/TRBV6-3,CASSYSPDRKAFF,TGTGCCAGCAGTTACTCTCCTGACAGGAAAGCTTTCTTT
15,TRBJ1-2,-,-,TRBV19,CASSNRGRLNYGYTF,TGTGCCAGTAGTAATCGGGGACGGCTAAACTATGGCTACACCTTC
14,TRBJ1-6,-,-,TRBV7-9,CASHGGSYNSPLHF,TGTGCCAGCCACGGGGGCTCCTATAATTCACCCCTCCACTTT
12,TRBJ1-5,-,-,TRBV19,CASSSQEWPQHF,TGTGCCAGTAGTTCACAGGAGTGGCCCCAGCATTTT
11,TRBJ2-7,-,-,TRBV12-3/TRBV12-4,CASGQGSEQYF,TGTGCCAGCGGTCAGGGATCCGAGCAGTACTTC
18,TRBJ2-3,once,-,TRBV3-1/TRBV3-2,CASSQETRGGPSTDTQYF,TGTGCCAGCAGCCAAGAAACCAGGGGAGGCCCTAGCACAGATACGCAGTATTTT
14,TRBJ1-5,-,-,TRBV3-1/TRBV3-2,CASSQGRVSQPQHF,TGTGCCAGCAGCCAAGGCAGGGTATCTCAGCCCCAGCATTTT
13,TRBJ1-4,-,-,TRBV28,CAVQRQSNEKLFF,TGTGCCGTACAACGACAGTCTAATGAAAAACTGTTTTTT
13,TRBJ2-5,-,-,TRBV9,CASSARLEETQYF,TGTGCCAGCAGCGCTCGACTGGAAGAGACCCAGTACTTC
12,TRBJ2-1,-,TRBD1,TRBV6-5,CANRDSTNEQFF,TGTGCCAACCGGGACAGTACCAATGAGCAGTTCTTC